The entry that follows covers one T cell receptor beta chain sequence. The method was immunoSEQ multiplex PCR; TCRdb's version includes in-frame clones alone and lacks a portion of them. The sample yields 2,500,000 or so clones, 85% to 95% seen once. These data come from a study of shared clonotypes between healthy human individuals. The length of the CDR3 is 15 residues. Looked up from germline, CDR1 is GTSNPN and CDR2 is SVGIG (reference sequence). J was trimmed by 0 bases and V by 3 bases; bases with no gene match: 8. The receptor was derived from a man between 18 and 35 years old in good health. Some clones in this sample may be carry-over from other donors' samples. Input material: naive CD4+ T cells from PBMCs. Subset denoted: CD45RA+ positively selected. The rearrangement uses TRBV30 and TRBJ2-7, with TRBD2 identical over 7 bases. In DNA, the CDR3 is TGTGCCTGGAGAGCGGGACCCTGGAGCTCCTACGAGCAGTACTTC. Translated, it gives CAWRAGPWSSYEQYF.